This T cell receptor beta chain was obtained from a study of blood T cell repertoires in COVID-19. The wider study: T cells, B-cell-depleted T cells, or PBMCs provided the cDNA or gDNA that served as material.

There are 14 residues in the CDR3. The V gene lost 2 bases and the J gene lost 6 bases, with 12 bases spanning the gap. Germline assignment: CDR1 SGHDT and CDR2 YYEEEE. Original analysis: Estimation of nucleated cell counts relied on the amplification of reference gene primers. Method: immunoSEQ multiplex PCR; TCRdb's copy keeps in-frame clones and lacks some. V and J calls and clone size are those listed in that table; D and trimming were worked out from the DNA. The sample lists more than 60,000 clones; 90% to 95% were seen once. The TCR sequence derives from a human donor in a cohort sampled during active COVID-19. The V gene is TRBV5-6, the J gene TRBJ2-4, with D possibly matching TRBD2 (5 bases). Sequencing input: peripheral blood. The CDR3 region has the DNA TGTGCCAGCAGCTTCGTCACGGGAATAAACATTCAGTACTTC. Translated: CASSFVTGINIQYF.